The 26 T cell receptor beta chains listed next were all sequenced from one sample in a study of blood T cells in healthy people across ages. Next came a second PCR, run for about 6 to 12 cycles, which used a sample-barcoded 5' primer along with a J-beta primer mix. TCRdb used MiXCR to reprocess the 5' RACE reads, holding one entry per CDR3 protein. The data hold 700,000 to 900,000 distinct CDR3 sequences, with roughly 50% observed a single time. The sample consisted of blood. The receptors stem from a man older than 75 in good health.

The chain employs TRBV20-1 and TRBJ1-1, with D possibly matching TRBD1 (5 bases). Between the trimmed V and J ends, which lost 5 bases and 3 bases, there was a span of 16 bases. Per germline, CDR1 DFQATT and CDR2 SNEGSKA (reference sequence). CDR3 length: 14 residues. CDR3 bases: TGCAGTGCTGCCCACCGACAGCAGTACACTGAAGCTTTCTTT. Amino acid sequence: CSAAHRQQYTEAFF.

This clonotype was seen a few times. V usage is TRBV3-1 and J usage is TRBJ2-7; D gene uncertain. Germline lookup yields CDR1 LGHDT and CDR2 YNNKEL (reference sequence). V lost 0 bases and J lost 5, with 11 bases in between. The CDR3 is 14 amino acids. The CDR3 nucleotides are TGTGCCAGCAGCCAAGACTTCAGACGGCACGAGCAGTACTTC. This sequence encodes CASSQDFRRHEQYF.

This clonotype was seen a single time. V and J are TRBV5-1 and TRBJ2-7, with 7 bases matching TRBD2. The CDR3 covers 15 residues. Unmatched junction bases numbered 14, after V lost 4 bases and J lost 7 bases. Looked up from germline, CDR1 is SGHRS and CDR2 is YFSETQ. DNA of the CDR3: TGCGCCAGCAGCCCCTCCCCAGCGGGACGCGGGGAGCAGTACTTC. It yields the protein CASSPSPAGRGEQYF.

The rearrangement joins TRBV5-1 to TRBJ1-1; 7 nucleotides align to TRBD1. V lost 1 base and J lost 1; bases outside the gene matches: 4. Germline V gene lookup returns CDR1 SGHRS and CDR2 YFSETQ. The CDR3 is 15 residues long. The CDR3: CASSLSRTGNTEAFF. The DNA for the CDR3 is TGCGCCAGCAGCTTGTCTCGGACAGGGAACACTGAAGCTTTCTTT.

The chain couples TRBV29-1 to TRBJ1-1; D is perhaps TRBD1 (5 bases). The germline V gene has CDR1 SQVTM and CDR2 ANQGSEA. V lost 6 bases, J lost 4 bases, and 12 bases lay in between. The CDR3 covers 12 residues. CDR3 DNA: TGCAGCGTAGCCAGCAGGGTCACTGAAGCTTTCTTT. Translation: CSVASRVTEAFF.

This rearrangement joins TRBV7-2 to TRBJ2-4; possibly TRBD2 for D (6 bases). The J call is in doubt because the DNA end fits TRBJ2-7 better. This CDR3 contains 13 residues. Germline CDR1 SGHTA, CDR2 FQGNSA. The CDR3, as DNA: TGTGCCAGCGCGGCGGGAACCCTCGGCGAGCAGTACTTC. This encodes CASAAGTLGEQYF.

This clonotype was counted a few times. The rearrangement uses TRBV18 and TRBJ1-1; D ambiguous. CDR1 KGHSH and CDR2 LQKENI come from the germline V gene. The CDR3 extends over 15 amino acids. The V end lost 1 base, the J end lost 2 bases, and 11 bases lay between the germline ends. The CDR3 DNA is TGTGCCAGCTCACCACAAATTCCCTCCAACACTGAAGCTTTCTTT. It encodes CASSPQIPSNTEAFF.

This CDR3 reads CSASGKVDAFF. The DNA of the CDR3 is TGCAGTGCTTCCGGGAAGGTTGACGCTTTCTTT. The chain employs TRBV20-1 and TRBJ1-1, with unresolved D. V lost 5 bases to trimming and J lost 11 bases, with 15 bases between them. Germline V gene lookup returns CDR1 DFQATT and CDR2 SNEGSKA (reference sequence). This CDR3 is built from 11 residues.

The chain joins TRBV28 to TRBJ1-4; D is ambiguous. The ends were cut back, 5 bases at V and 7 bases at J, with 14 bases in the middle. The germline V gene has CDR1 MDHEN and CDR2 SYDVKM. This CDR3 is 14 amino acids long. The chain's CDR3 is CASSPQRLSEKLFF. The CDR3 DNA sequence: TGTGCCAGCAGTCCACAGCGGCTGAGTGAAAAACTGTTTTTT.

CDR3: CASSPELDSPLHF. The CDR3 nucleotides read TGTGCCAGCAGCCCGGAGTTGGATTCACCCCTCCACTTT. The V and J genes are TRBV7-9 and TRBJ1-6; no clear D gene. The ends were cut back, 5 bases at V and 8 bases at J, with 10 bases in the middle. CDR3 size: 13 residues. Germline CDR1 reads SEHNR; CDR2 reads FQNEAQ (reference sequence).

This clonotype was counted between two and nine times. The V call is TRBV10-3, the J call TRBJ2-1; the D call may be TRBD1 or TRBD2 (5 bases each). CDR3 length equals 14 residues. The germline CDR1 and CDR2 sequences are ENHRY and SYGVKD. Trimming took 11 bases from V and 8 from J, leaving 22 bases between them. The CDR3 coding sequence is TGTGCCTCCACTCGGGACCAGACCGGCGATGAGCAGTTCTTC. Its protein is CASTRDQTGDEQFF.

In nucleotides, the CDR3 is TGTGCCAGCAGTCCAGAGTGGGGTCCGCGGCCCCAGCATTTT. This gives the protein CASSPEWGPRPQHF. This chain joins TRBV7-2 and TRBJ1-5, with no clear D. Trimming removed 6 bases from V and 9 bases from J, with 18 bases in between. This CDR3 contains 14 residues. CDR1 and CDR2 (germline): SGHTA, FQGNSA.

Points on this clonotype: The junction departs from germline at one end; a sequencing error may be responsible. V gene TRBV25-1 combines with J gene TRBJ2-3; 8 bases agree with TRBD1. CDR1 is MGHDK and CDR2 is SYGVNS in the germline V gene. The CDR3 consists of 11 residues. The DNA of the CDR3 is TGTGTCAGCGTAGACAGGGGTGCGCAGTATTTT. This translates into CVSVDRGAQYF.

V usage is TRBV5-1 and J usage is TRBJ2-3; 7 bases agree with TRBD1. V lost 0 bases and J lost 3; bases outside the gene matches: 4. The CDR3 spans 15 residues. Looked up from germline, CDR1 is SGHRS and CDR2 is YFSETQ. CDR3 protein: CASSLDRGQTDTQYF. The CDR3 nucleotides read TGCGCCAGCAGCTTGGACAGGGGACAAACAGATACGCAGTATTTT.

The chain employs TRBV12-3 or TRBV12-4 and TRBJ1-2; possible D gene TRBD1, 5 bases. This CDR3 is 15 amino acids long. The V end lost 2 bases, the J end lost 8 bases, and 18 bases lay between the germline ends. The CDR3 is CASSLSAAGRGGYTF. The CDR3 bases are TGTGCCAGCAGTTTAAGCGCGGCAGGGAGGGGCGGCTACACCTTC.

The chain has TRBV3-1 and TRBJ2-5, with D tentatively TRBD2 (5 bases). This CDR3 region has 12 residues. V dropped 4 bases and J dropped 5 bases, with 8 bases sitting between them. Germline V CDR1 and CDR2: LGHDT, YNNKEL (reference sequence). The DNA for the CDR3 is TGTGCCAGCAGCCCTCGGAGGGAGACCCAGTACTTC. Translation gives CASSPRRETQYF.

This rearrangement joins TRBV20-1 to TRBJ2-7; TRBD1 matches at 12 bases. Trimming at V came to 2 bases and at J to 7 bases, leaving 6 bases not matched to a gene. This CDR3 has 14 residues. CDR1 is DFQATT, CDR2 SNEGSKA, per germline (reference sequence). The CDR3 spells CSARPGTGGREQYF. The CDR3 coding sequence is TGCAGTGCTAGACCCGGGACAGGGGGCAGAGAGCAGTACTTC.

This sequence joins TRBV20-1 and TRBJ2-5, with 7 bases aligning to TRBD1. TRBJ2-7 matches the DNA end more closely, so the J call is doubtful. The CDR3 sequence is 14 residues long. Germline V lookup: CDR1 DFQATT, CDR2 SNEGSKA (reference sequence). CDR3 in amino acids: CSARGTARSGEQYF. The CDR3 DNA is TGCAGTGCTAGGGGGACAGCAAGGTCAGGCGAGCAGTACTTC.

The genes are TRBV15 and TRBJ2-7; D gene uncertain. The V end was cut by 0 bases, the J end by 7 bases, with 16 bases between. Germline CDR1 is LNHNV and CDR2 is YYDKDF (reference sequence). The CDR3 contains 15 residues. The CDR3 here is CATSRDSAYSDEQYF. The CDR3 DNA sequence: TGTGCCACCAGCAGAGATTCTGCCTACAGCGATGAGCAGTACTTC.

This clonotype was observed a few times. The rearrangement joins TRBV5-1 to TRBJ2-3; 12 bases are a match to TRBD2. This CDR3 has 15 residues. Germline CDR1 is SGHRS and CDR2 is YFSETQ. Trimming cost V 5 bases and J 5 bases; bases outside gene matches: 6. The CDR3 DNA is TGCGCCAGCAGTTCCCTAGCGGGAGGGCAAGATACGCAGTATTTT. Translated: CASSSLAGGQDTQYF.

In its sample, this clonotype was seen once. This chain links TRBV7-9 with TRBJ1-6; the D is unclear. Germline CDR1 SEHNR, CDR2 FQNEAQ (reference sequence). V was shortened by 2 bases and J by 9 bases, with 8 bases between the two germline ends. The CDR3 sequence is 13 residues long. The CDR3 sequence: CASSLSSGSPLHF. The CDR3 DNA reads TGTGCCAGCAGCTTATCATCGGGTTCACCCCTCCACTTT.

This clonotype was counted only a few times. The rearrangement links TRBV7-2 to TRBJ1-2; possible D gene TRBD1, 6 bases. The length of the CDR3 is 13 residues. Germline CDR1 is SGHTA and CDR2 is FQGNSA. Trimming cost V 1 base and J 8 bases, with 11 bases left between them. CDR3 amino acids: CASSLDRVGGYTF. CDR3 nucleotides: TGTGCCAGCAGCTTAGACAGGGTGGGCGGCTACACCTTC.

The rearrangement links TRBV12-3 or TRBV12-4 to TRBJ1-2, with no clear D. The CDR3 loop spans 12 amino acids. V was shortened by 2 bases and J by 8 bases, with 9 bases between the two germline ends. The CDR3 reads CASSLRQMGYTF. The CDR3 bases are TGTGCCAGCAGTTTACGCCAAATGGGCTACACCTTC.

This clonotype showed up just a few times. J is TRBJ2-7 and V is TRBV14, with D possibly being TRBD1 (5 bases). Germline V lookup: CDR1 SGHDN, CDR2 FVKESK. V was cut by 4 bases and J by 7 bases, with 14 bases left in between. The CDR3 spans 13 residues. DNA of the CDR3: TGTGCCAGCAGCCCAAACAGGCCCGGGGAGCAGTACTTC. It encodes CASSPNRPGEQYF.

Here the CDR3 reads CSAPQGGRETQYF. The CDR3 DNA sequence: TGCAGTGCCCCCCAAGGAGGACGGGAGACCCAGTACTTC. The chain links TRBV20-1 to TRBJ2-7; D may be TRBD2 (5 bases). The end of the DNA fits TRBJ2-5 better, so the J call may be wrong. The CDR3 extends over 13 amino acids. Germline values: CDR1 DFQATT, CDR2 SNEGSKA (reference sequence).

This chain connects TRBV28 to TRBJ2-1, with 8 bases aligning to TRBD2. The CDR3 sequence is 14 residues long. Germline values: CDR1 MDHEN, CDR2 SYDVKM. Trimming removed 6 bases from V and 9 bases from J; junction bases left unmatched: 10. The DNA of the CDR3 is TGTGCCAGCAGACAGAGCGGGAGTTTCGTTGAGCAGTTCTTC. Translated: CASRQSGSFVEQFF.